Listed below are T cell receptor beta chains from one sample, sequenced in a study of a mutant IDH1 vaccine in newly diagnosed glioma. These receptors have no identified antigens. The table came from immunoSEQ multiplex PCR; TCRdb's copy has only in-frame clones and leaves some out. The repertoire holds about 24,000 clones, with over 80% as singletons. Specimen: PBMCs, collected from a glioma patient whose treatment included an IDH1 peptide vaccine. The source of these receptors is a man aged 35 to 55 with glioma. Some clones in this sample may be carry-over from other donors' samples. CDR3s include the opening cysteine and the closing phenylalanine or tryptophan. D genes are given only for firm matches. The size entry is marked missing in some rows and otherwise reads once, few, many or a size class.

d_call: NA
v_call: TRBV2
j_call: TRBJ2-5
clone_size: once
cdr3_nt: TGTGCCAGCGTAATTTTGGGGCAAAGGGAGACCCAGTACTTC
cdr3_aa: CASVILGQRETQYF

d_call: NA
v_call: TRBV5-4
j_call: TRBJ2-3
clone_size: NA
cdr3_nt: TGTGCCAGCAGCTTGGATTCAGGGCTCACAGATACGCAGTATTTT
cdr3_aa: CASSLDSGLTDTQYF

d_call: TRBD1
v_call: TRBV7-4
j_call: TRBJ1-5
clone_size: NA
cdr3_nt: TGTGCCAGCAGCCCAGGGGGACAGGCCCGTTATAGCAATCAGCCCCAGCATTTT
cdr3_aa: CASSPGGQARYSNQPQHF

d_call: NA
v_call: TRBV5-1
j_call: TRBJ1-2
clone_size: NA
cdr3_nt: TGCGCCAGCAGCTTTGCAGGGGCAGTTAACTATGGCTACACCTTC
cdr3_aa: CASSFAGAVNYGYTF

d_call: NA
v_call: TRBV10-3
j_call: TRBJ1-4
clone_size: once
cdr3_nt: TGTGCCATCAGTGAGTCGACTGGCGGGGGCGGGAAACTGTTTTTT
cdr3_aa: CAISESTGGGGKLFF

d_call: TRBD1
v_call: TRBV11-2
j_call: TRBJ2-7
clone_size: NA
cdr3_nt: TGTGCCAGCAGCTTTACGTTCTCACAGGGGGCTGGCTCCTACGAGCAGTACTTC
cdr3_aa: CASSFTFSQGAGSYEQYF

d_call: NA
v_call: TRBV25-1
j_call: TRBJ1-1
clone_size: NA
cdr3_nt: TGTGCCAGCAGCCAAAGAACAGAAGCTTTCTTT
cdr3_aa: CASSQRTEAFF

d_call: NA
v_call: TRBV9
j_call: TRBJ1-5
clone_size: once
cdr3_nt: TGTGCCAGCAGCGTTTGGACAAATAGCAATCAGCCCCAGCATTTT
cdr3_aa: CASSVWTNSNQPQHF

d_call: NA
v_call: TRBV7-2
j_call: TRBJ2-5
clone_size: NA
cdr3_nt: TGTGCCAGCAGCTTAGGGCAGGATTCAGAGACCCAGTACTTC
cdr3_aa: CASSLGQDSETQYF

d_call: NA
v_call: TRBV19
j_call: TRBJ2-6
clone_size: NA
cdr3_nt: TGTGCCAGTAGTATAGGTTACGCTGGGGCCAACGTCCTGACTTTC
cdr3_aa: CASSIGYAGANVLTF

d_call: NA
v_call: TRBV7-9
j_call: TRBJ1-4
clone_size: NA
cdr3_nt: TGTGCCAGCAGCTTAGGGTCGGGACATAATGAAAAACTGTTTTTT
cdr3_aa: CASSLGSGHNEKLFF

d_call: NA
v_call: TRBV7-9
j_call: TRBJ2-3
clone_size: NA
cdr3_nt: TGTGCCAGCGAGGGCCGGACGGTTACGCAGTATTTT
cdr3_aa: CASEGRTVTQYF

d_call: NA
v_call: TRBV15
j_call: TRBJ1-1
clone_size: NA
cdr3_nt: TGTGCCACCAGCAGAGACCCATGGTCACCTCCTAGTTTCTTT
cdr3_aa: CATSRDPWSPPSFF

d_call: TRBD1
v_call: TRBV5-1
j_call: TRBJ1-1
clone_size: NA
cdr3_nt: TGCGCCAGCAGCACCACGGGACAGGTAATGAACACTGAAGCTTTCTTT
cdr3_aa: CASSTTGQVMNTEAFF